This T cell receptor beta chain was sequenced during a study of T cell changes during pregnancy in multiple sclerosis (dated 2019 in TCRdb). For context, the study as a whole: In women with multiple sclerosis, the researchers looked at how the T cell repertoire shifted as pregnancy progressed.

Preparation of the library involved the immunoSEQ multiplex PCR assay. TCRdb obtained this table from immuneACCESS and retained in-frame rearrangements with V and J assigned. These tables miss some clones; where compared with another copy, unresolved V genes account for less than half of the shortfall, and the remainder is unexplained. In this sample the table shows around 70,000 clones, roughly 94% of which occur a single time. The top ten clonotypes cover roughly 1.6% of the sample. The CDR3 starts with the cysteine, ends with the phenylalanine, and has 16 residues. The retained sequence is limited to the CDR3, 48 bases, with the frame set at the first base. Trimming takes 4 bases off V and 0 bases off J; junction bases not matched to a gene: 8. Sequences SGHAT (CDR1) and FQDESV (CDR2) are obtained from the germline V gene (reference sequence). About this clone itself: The antigen this receptor binds is unknown. No much larger clonotype is one base removed from it; base qualities were not supplied.

The rearranged segments are TRBV11-1 and TRBJ1-2; 7 of the junction bases match TRBD1. This receptor was obtained from a female donor with multiple sclerosis, enrolled in a pregnancy study. Sequenced material: peripheral blood, taken after pregnancy. In nucleotides, the sequence is TGTGCCAGCAGCTCCATCAGGGACAGCTCTAACTATGGCTACACCTTC. Translation gives CASSSIRDSSNYGYTF.